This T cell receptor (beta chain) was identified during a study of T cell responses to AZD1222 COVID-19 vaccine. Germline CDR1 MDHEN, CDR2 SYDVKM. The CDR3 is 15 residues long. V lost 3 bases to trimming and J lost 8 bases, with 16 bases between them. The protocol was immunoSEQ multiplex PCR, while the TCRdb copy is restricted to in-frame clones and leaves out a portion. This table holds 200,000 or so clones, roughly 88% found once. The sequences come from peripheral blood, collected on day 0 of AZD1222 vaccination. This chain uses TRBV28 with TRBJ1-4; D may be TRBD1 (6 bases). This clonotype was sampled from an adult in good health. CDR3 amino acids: CASSFRTAGKEKLFF. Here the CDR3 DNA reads TGTGCCAGCAGTTTCCGGACAGCGGGGAAAGAAAAACTGTTTTTT.